The 18 T cell receptor beta chains listed next were all sequenced from one sample in a study of OX40 agonist ivuxolimab in advanced cancers. Sequencing was performed with immunoSEQ multiplex PCR; in TCRdb, only in-frame clones are kept and a portion is missing. The sample includes about 74,000 clones, 86% of them seen just once. The specimen comprised CD4+ or CD8+ T cells sorted from blood, sampled in a trial of the OX40 agonist ivuxolimab. The receptors were gathered from an adult with an advanced solid tumor such as melanoma, head and neck, liver or kidney cancer.

The chain links TRBV5-4 to TRBJ2-7; either TRBD1 or TRBD2 may supply D (5 bases each). This CDR3 contains 14 residues. Germline V gives CDR1 SGHNT, CDR2 YYREEE (reference sequence). V lost 3 bases, J lost 4 bases, and 14 bases lay in between. The CDR3 loop is CASSWSLGTYEQYF. The CDR3 nucleotides are TGTGCCAGCAGCTGGAGTCTAGGGACGTACGAGCAGTACTTC.

The V gene is TRBV19, the J gene TRBJ1-5; D unresolved. The CDR3 has 14 residues. The germline CDR1 and CDR2 sequences are LNHDA and SQIVND (reference sequence). The V end was cut by 6 bases, the J end by 0 bases, with 9 bases between. CDR3 coding DNA: TGTGCCAGTAGGACGCAATATAGCAATCAGCCCCAGCATTTT. Residues: CASRTQYSNQPQHF.

This chain links TRBV6-5 with TRBJ1-1; the D is unclear. This CDR3 comprises 14 residues. CDR1 is MNHEY and CDR2 is SVGAGI in the germline V gene. V was shortened by 6 bases and J by 5 bases, with 16 bases between the two germline ends. The CDR3 region has the DNA TGTGCCAGCAGAGGTAGGGTGCGGGAAACTGAAGCTTTCTTT. It codes for CASRGRVRETEAFF.

The V and J genes are TRBV2 and TRBJ1-5; 7 positions agree with TRBD1. This CDR3 has 14 residues. CDR1 is SNHLY and CDR2 is FYNNEI in the germline V gene. With V trimmed by 3 bases and J by 9 bases, 8 bases remained unmatched. For the CDR3, the DNA is TGTGCCAGCAGTGACTGGGCAGGGGGGCTGCCCCAGCATTTT. Its translation: CASSDWAGGLPQHF.

This chain uses TRBV7-9 with TRBJ2-5; TRBD2 might be the D (6 bases). The CDR3 runs to 15 residues. Trimming removed 0 bases at V and 4 bases at J, with 12 bases between. Germline V CDR1 and CDR2: SEHNR, FQNEAQ (reference sequence). The CDR3 sequence: CASSLAGGPVETQYF. CDR3 in DNA: TGTGCCAGCAGCTTAGCGGGAGGCCCTGTAGAGACCCAGTACTTC. Complete variable domain (other parts from reference TRBV7-9 and TRBJ2-5): DTGVSQNPRHKITKRGQNVTFRCDPISEHNRLYWYRQTLGQGPEFLTYFQNEAQLEKSRLLSDRFSAERPKGSFSTLEIQRTEQGDSAMYLCASSLAGGPVETQYFGPGTRLLVL.

This rearrangement joins TRBV14 to TRBJ2-1, with D possibly matching TRBD1 (6 bases). Trimming left V 1 base short and J 6 bases short, with 16 bases between. Germline V CDR1 and CDR2: SGHDN, FVKESK. CDR3 length: 16 amino acids. Here the CDR3 reads CASSQGRQGQGNEQFF. The CDR3 nucleotides read TGTGCCAGCAGCCAAGGGCGGCAGGGGCAGGGCAATGAGCAGTTCTTC.

Of note for this clone: The germline gene is not matched at one end of the junction; a read error may be the cause. This rearrangement joins TRBV7-6 to TRBJ2-2, with TRBD2 matching 9 bases. The CDR3 has 14 residues. Germline V lookup: CDR1 SGHVS, CDR2 FNYEAQ. In nucleotides, the CDR3 is TGTGCCAGCAGCCTAGCGGGGCTCACCGGGGAGCTGTTTTTT. Amino acid sequence: CASSLAGLTGELFF.

The chain combines TRBV30 with TRBJ1-2, with D uncertain. CDR3 size: 12 residues. V lost 7 bases to trimming and J lost 4 bases, with 13 bases between them. Germline loops: CDR1 GTSNPN, CDR2 SVGIG (reference sequence). CDR3 sequence (DNA): TGTGCCTTTGAGAGACGGGGCTATGGCTACACCTTC. Its protein product is CAFERRGYGYTF.

The chain joins TRBV6-5 to TRBJ1-3; D ambiguous. Trimming took 4 bases from V and 0 from J, leaving 10 bases between them. Germline CDR1 is MNHEY and CDR2 is SVGAGI. The CDR3 spans 15 residues. The CDR3 DNA follows: TGTGCCAGCAGTTTCAAACAGAACTCTGGAAACACCATATATTTT. Residues: CASSFKQNSGNTIYF.

The gene calls are TRBV2 and TRBJ2-7, with D possibly TRBD1 on 6 matching bases. The CDR3 runs 14 residues. The V gene lost 6 bases and the J gene lost 2 bases, with 14 bases spanning the gap. The germline V gene encodes CDR1 SNHLY and CDR2 FYNNEI. CDR3 nucleotide sequence: TGTGCCAGCAGGAAATGGGACACGGCCTACGAGCAGTACTTC. Protein sequence: CASRKWDTAYEQYF.

The gene calls are TRBV2 and TRBJ1-4; D gene ambiguous. CDR3 size: 12 residues. The V and J ends lost 7 bases and 5 bases respectively, with 8 bases between them. Germline V CDR1 and CDR2: SNHLY, FYNNEI. CDR3: CASTAVNEKLFF. CDR3 coding DNA: TGTGCCAGCACCGCGGTCAATGAAAAACTGTTTTTT.

This rearrangement joins TRBV7-2 to TRBJ1-1; possibly TRBD1 for D (6 bases). The germline V gene has CDR1 SGHTA and CDR2 FQGNSA. The CDR3 sequence is 14 residues long. The V gene lost 3 bases and the J gene lost 2 bases, with 10 bases spanning the gap. CDR3 DNA: TGTGCCAGCAGCTTGAACAGGGTTAACACTGAAGCTTTCTTT. It translates to CASSLNRVNTEAFF.

The J gene is TRBJ1-1, the V gene TRBV19; TRBD1 agrees at 7 bases. Losses at the gene ends were 4 bases for V and 2 bases for J; bases not matched to a gene: 4. This CDR3 contains 14 residues. Germline CDR1 and CDR2: LNHDA and SQIVND (reference sequence). The DNA of the CDR3 is TGTGCCAGTAGTAGGGGACAGCTAAACACTGAAGCTTTCTTT. This gives the protein CASSRGQLNTEAFF.

This rearrangement joins TRBV6-6 to TRBJ1-2; D not resolved. V lost 5 bases, J lost 2 bases, and 6 bases lay in between. This CDR3 has 12 residues. Germline V gene sequence: CDR1 MNHNY, CDR2 SVGAGI (reference sequence). The CDR3 region is CASSDPNYGYTF. CDR3 sequence (DNA): TGTGCCAGCAGTGACCCAAACTATGGCTACACCTTC.

A single count supports this clone. The chain couples TRBV27 to TRBJ2-1; the match to TRBD1 covers 8 bases. The CDR3 consists of 15 residues. Losses at the gene ends were 6 bases for V and 0 bases for J; bases not matched to a gene: 4. The germline gives CDR1 MNHEY, CDR2 SMNVEV (reference sequence). CDR3 DNA: TGTGCCAGCAGACCCGGGACAGGCTCCTACAATGAGCAGTTCTTC. This translates into CASRPGTGSYNEQFF.

This chain connects TRBV18 to TRBJ1-6; TRBD1 matches 8 bases. The CDR3 sequence is 16 residues long. The V gene end was trimmed by 3 bases and the J gene end by 6 bases; junction bases not matched to a gene: 7. Germline CDR1 is KGHSH and CDR2 is LQKENI. The CDR3 DNA follows: TGTGCCAGCTCACCGAGGCAGGGGGCTGGTAATTCACCCCTCCACTTT. Protein: CASSPRQGAGNSPLHF. Full variable domain (rest looked up from reference TRBV18 and TRBJ1-6): NAGVMQNPRHLVRRRGQEARLRCSPMKGHSHVYWYRQLPEEGLKFMVYLQKENIIDESGMPKERFSAEFPKEGPSILRIQQVVRGDSAAYFCASSPRQGAGNSPLHFGNGTRLTVT.

CDR3 amino acids: CASRFLAYTGELFF. The CDR3 DNA reads TGTGCCAGCAGGTTCCTAGCGTACACCGGGGAGCTGTTTTTT. The chain employs TRBV7-2 and TRBJ2-2, with D possibly being TRBD2 (6 bases). V lost 6 bases and J 3 bases, leaving 11 bases between the germline ends. Germline values: CDR1 SGHTA, CDR2 FQGNSA. This CDR3 has 14 amino acids.

This chain joins TRBV19 and TRBJ1-4, with 7 bases identical to TRBD1. V lost 6 bases, J lost 7 bases, and 8 bases stayed unmatched. Germline CDR1 is LNHDA and CDR2 is SQIVND (reference sequence). This CDR3 is built from 14 residues. CDR3 nucleotide sequence: TGTGCCAGTAGCTACGGGACAGCACCTGAAAAACTGTTTTTT. It translates to CASSYGTAPEKLFF.